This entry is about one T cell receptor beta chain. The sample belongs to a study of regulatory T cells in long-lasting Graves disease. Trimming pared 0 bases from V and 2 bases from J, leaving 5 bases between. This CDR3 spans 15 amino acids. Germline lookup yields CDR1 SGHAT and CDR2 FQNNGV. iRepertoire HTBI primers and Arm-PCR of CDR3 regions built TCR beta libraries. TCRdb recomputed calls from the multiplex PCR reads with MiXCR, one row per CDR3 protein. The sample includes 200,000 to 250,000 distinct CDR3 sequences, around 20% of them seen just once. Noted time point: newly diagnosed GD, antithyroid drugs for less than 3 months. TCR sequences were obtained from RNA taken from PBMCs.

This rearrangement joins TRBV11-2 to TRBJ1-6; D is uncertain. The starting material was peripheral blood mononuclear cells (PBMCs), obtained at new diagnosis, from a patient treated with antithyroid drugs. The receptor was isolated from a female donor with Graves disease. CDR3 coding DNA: TGTGCCAGCAGCTTAGAGGGTACCTATAATTCACCCCTCCACTTT. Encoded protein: CASSLEGTYNSPLHF.